One and the same sample provided the 21 T cell receptor beta chains below, sequenced in a study of blood T cell repertoires in COVID-19. Sequenced by immunoSEQ multiplex PCR; TCRdb stores in-frame clones only, minus some. The sample shows about 220,000 clones, about 80% of them seen only once. The sequenced sample consisted of peripheral blood. Receptors were obtained from a woman in her twenties or thirties who had recovered from COVID-19.

The chain couples TRBV19 to TRBJ2-1; D is perhaps TRBD1 (6 bases). The CDR3 extends over 15 amino acids. The V gene's germline CDR1 is LNHDA and CDR2 SQIVND (reference sequence). V dropped 3 bases and J dropped 6 bases, with 15 bases sitting between them. The CDR3 nucleotides are TGTGCCAGTAGTATTGACAGGCCTCCTTCCAATGAGCAGTTCTTC. This codes for CASSIDRPPSNEQFF.

This clone was detected ten times or more. The V call is TRBV9, the J call TRBJ2-2; TRBD2 is a possible D gene (5 bases). Germline V gene lookup returns CDR1 SGDLS and CDR2 YYNGEE. The CDR3 loop spans 16 amino acids. V lost 0 bases and J lost 6, with 15 bases in between. CDR3 bases: TGTGCCAGCAGCGTAGAGGCGGGTTGGATAGCCGGGGAGCTGTTTTTT. Its protein product is CASSVEAGWIAGELFF.

V and J are TRBV5-4 and TRBJ2-2; 8 bases match TRBD1. Germline V gene sequence: CDR1 SGHNT, CDR2 YYREEE (reference sequence). The V segment lost 3 bases and the J segment 5 bases; nucleotides outside the gene matches: 3. There are 14 residues in the CDR3. The DNA for the CDR3 is TGTGCCAGCAGCTGGGACAGGAAGACCGGGGAGCTGTTTTTT. Its protein product is CASSWDRKTGELFF.

This chain links TRBV27 with TRBJ2-5, with D possibly being TRBD1 (5 bases). Trimming pared 5 bases from V and 5 bases from J, leaving 12 bases between. CDR1 is MNHEY, CDR2 SMNVEV, per germline (reference sequence). The length of the CDR3 is 13 residues. The CDR3 DNA sequence: TGTGCCAGCAGTAGTAGGGGTGTGGAGACCCAGTACTTC. Translated: CASSSRGVETQYF.

In this sample, this clone turned up a few times. The J gene is TRBJ1-1, the V gene TRBV4-1; D gene unclear. The CDR3 has 15 residues. The V gene's germline CDR1 is MGHRA and CDR2 YSYEKL. V was trimmed by 0 bases and J by 0 bases, leaving 8 bases between them. The chain's CDR3 is CASSQESVMNTEAFF. The DNA for the CDR3 is TGCGCCAGCAGCCAAGAATCAGTCATGAACACTGAAGCTTTCTTT.

The V gene is TRBV6-5, the J gene TRBJ2-6; no reliable D call. Germline lookup yields CDR1 MNHEY and CDR2 SVGAGI. The V and J ends lost 5 bases and 2 bases respectively, with 7 bases between them. The CDR3 sequence is 14 residues long. The CDR3 sequence: CASSRQAGANVLTF. The CDR3 nucleotides read TGTGCCAGCAGTCGGCAGGCTGGGGCCAACGTCCTGACTTTC.

The chain employs TRBV10-2 and TRBJ2-7; 7 positions match TRBD2. J gave up 1 base and V 7 bases, and 10 bases lay outside the gene matches. Looked up from germline, CDR1 is WSHSY and CDR2 is SAAADI. The CDR3 extends over 15 amino acids. The CDR3 here is CASTRGGTASYEQYF. The CDR3 DNA reads as TGCGCCAGCACGAGGGGAGGGACTGCTTCCTACGAGCAGTACTTC.

CDR3 sequence reads: CASSLVSSEETQYF. Here the CDR3 DNA reads TGTGCCAGCAGCTTAGTGTCTAGCGAAGAGACCCAGTACTTC. The rearrangement uses TRBV7-9 and TRBJ2-5, with a tentative D call TRBD2 (6 bases). This CDR3 has 14 residues. V gave up 1 base and J gave up 3 bases, with 9 bases separating them. Germline CDR1 SEHNR, CDR2 FQNEAQ (reference sequence).

The genes are TRBV6-5 and TRBJ1-1; possible D gene TRBD1, 6 bases. The CDR3 is made up of 11 amino acids. The V gene's germline CDR1 is MNHEY and CDR2 SVGAGI. The V gene lost 6 bases and the J gene lost 9 bases, with 11 bases spanning the gap. The CDR3 reads CASRRQEQAFF. CDR3 DNA: TGTGCCAGCAGACGACAGGAACAAGCTTTCTTT.

This rearrangement joins TRBV6-6 to TRBJ2-7; TRBD2 aligns across 9 bases. J was trimmed by 4 bases and V by 6 bases; bases with no gene match: 4. This CDR3 spans 13 amino acids. The germline gives CDR1 MNHNY, CDR2 SVGAGI (reference sequence). The CDR3 DNA sequence: TGTGCCAGCAGCTGGAGCGGGAGGTACGAGCAGTACTTC. Translation gives CASSWSGRYEQYF.

The chain combines TRBV6-5 with TRBJ1-3; TRBD1 matches at 9 bases. This CDR3 has 14 amino acids. Trimming removed 7 bases from V and 10 bases from J; junction bases left unmatched: 11. Germline V gene sequence: CDR1 MNHEY, CDR2 SVGAGI. DNA for the CDR3: TGTGCCAGCACCCTGGGACAGGGAGGGGAAACCATATATTTT. Protein: CASTLGQGGETIYF.

The chain employs TRBV18 and TRBJ1-3; TRBD1 might be the D (5 bases). The CDR3 spans 15 residues. The germline V and J ends were trimmed by 3 bases and 0 bases, with 9 bases remaining between them. Germline loops: CDR1 KGHSH, CDR2 LQKENI. The CDR3 protein is CASSPDSFSGNTIYF. The CDR3 region has the DNA TGTGCCAGCTCACCCGACAGCTTCTCTGGAAACACCATATATTTT. Full variable domain (outside the CDR3, taken from reference TRBV18 and TRBJ1-3): NAGVMQNPRHLVRRRGQEARLRCSPMKGHSHVYWYRQLPEEGLKFMVYLQKENIIDESGMPKERFSAEFPKEGPSILRIQQVVRGDSAAYFCASSPDSFSGNTIYFGEGSWLTVV.

The chain joins TRBV6-5 to TRBJ1-4, with D unclear. Germline CDR1 MNHEY, CDR2 SVGAGI. There are 14 residues in the CDR3. Trimming shortened V by 5 bases and J by 4 bases, and 11 bases separated the two germline ends. The CDR3 protein is CASSKQNLNEKLFF. The CDR3, as DNA: TGTGCCAGCAGTAAACAGAACCTTAATGAAAAACTGTTTTTT.

The chain recombines TRBV12-5 with TRBJ2-1, with TRBD2 identical over 9 bases. Unmatched junction bases numbered 13, after V lost 5 bases and J lost 2 bases. Germline V gene data show CDR1 as LGHNT and CDR2 as FRNRAP. The CDR3 contains 18 residues. CDR3 region: CASGPTSSGIPPYNEQFF. The CDR3 nucleotides read TGTGCTAGTGGTCCCACATCTAGCGGGATCCCCCCCTACAATGAGCAGTTCTTC.

The rearrangement links TRBV5-4 to TRBJ1-2; 11 bases match TRBD1. There are 17 residues in the CDR3. The germline gives CDR1 SGHNT, CDR2 YYREEE (reference sequence). J was trimmed by 0 bases and V by 4 bases; bases with no gene match: 8. The CDR3 coding sequence is TGTGCCAGCAGCCCCTGGACAGGGGGCTCTACTAACTATGGCTACACCTTC. Translated: CASSPWTGGSTNYGYTF.

The V gene is TRBV25-1, the J gene TRBJ2-2; 8 bases line up with TRBD1. With V trimmed by 6 bases and J by 2 bases, 5 bases remained unmatched. Germline-derived CDR1 and CDR2 are MGHDK and SYGVNS. This CDR3 region has 15 residues. CDR3 sequence (DNA): TGTGCCAGCAGACTAGGACAGGGCAACACCGGGGAGCTGTTTTTT. This sequence encodes CASRLGQGNTGELFF.

The CDR3 nucleotides read TGTGCCTCCGGGGAGAGGTACGAGCAGTACTTC. Translated: CASGERYEQYF. The J gene is TRBJ2-7, the V gene TRBV30; D may be TRBD2 (5 bases). V lost 7 bases and J lost 4, with 11 bases in between. Germline assignment: CDR1 GTSNPN and CDR2 SVGIG (reference sequence). This CDR3 has 11 amino acids.

The rearrangement joins TRBV28 to TRBJ2-3; D is perhaps TRBD2 (7 bases). The CDR3 consists of 16 residues. Per the germline V gene, CDR1 is MDHEN and CDR2 is SYDVKM. Trimming removed 7 bases from V and 2 bases from J, with 19 bases in between. The CDR3 is CASTLEVGGDTDTQYF. The CDR3 nucleotides read TGTGCCAGCACTCTAGAAGTAGGGGGGGACACAGATACGCAGTATTTT.

The V and J genes are TRBV27 and TRBJ1-2; 8 bases map to TRBD1. Germline V lookup: CDR1 MNHEY, CDR2 SMNVEV (reference sequence). The CDR3 has 13 residues. Trimming cost V 4 bases and J 4 bases; bases outside gene matches: 2. The CDR3 nucleotides are TGTGCCAGCAGTTACGGACAGGGCTATGGCTACACCTTC. Protein sequence: CASSYGQGYGYTF.

About this clone itself: This probably arose from a read error, given a far larger clone one base away. The rearrangement uses TRBV9 and TRBJ2-3, with TRBD2 matching 9 bases. This CDR3 has 15 amino acids. The J segment lost 3 bases and the V segment lost 0 bases, leaving 2 bases of the junction unmatched. Germline V gene sequence: CDR1 SGDLS, CDR2 YYNGEE. Here the CDR3 DNA reads TGTGCCAGCAGCGTAGTAGCGGGAGTGACAGATACGCAGTATTTT. It is translated as CASSVVAGVTDTQYF.

This clone was seen once. The genes are TRBV16 and TRBJ2-7; 13 bases map to TRBD2. Germline assignment: CDR1 KGHSY and CDR2 FQNENV. The CDR3 runs 17 residues. V lost 2 bases and J lost 3; bases outside the gene matches: 7. CDR3 residues: CASSQARTSGSNYEQYF. CDR3 DNA: TGTGCCAGCAGCCAAGCCCGGACTAGCGGGAGTAACTACGAGCAGTACTTC.